Included here is one T cell receptor (beta chain) sequence, with context. TCRdb called the PCR reads again in MiXCR, with one record for every CDR3 protein. The table lists some 650,000 distinct CDR3 sequences, nearly 20% of them singletons, with under 0.95% in the top ten. The data were obtained in a study of molecular identifiers for immune sequencing clone quantification. About the study: Replicate experiments took RNA from about 20,000 or 100,000 naive CD8 cells, divided it five ways and sequenced four.

The CDR3 spans 18 residues. Germline V CDR1 and CDR2: SGHVS, FNYEAQ. The V gene lost 5 bases and the J gene lost 1 base, with 20 bases spanning the gap. The TCR sequence derives from a human donor in good health. Some libraries in this study had Jurkat cell RNA spiked in. The chain employs TRBV7-6 and TRBJ2-2; D perhaps matches TRBD2 (5 bases). Sequencing was performed on naive CD8+ T cells from blood, with Jurkat cell RNA spiked in. Subset given: FACS-sorted CD8+CD4-CCR7+CD45RA+ naive T cells. In DNA, the CDR3 is TGTGCCAGCAGCCCAGCGGTGGCTTTCATGTGGAACACCGGGGAGCTGTTTTTT. It encodes CASSPAVAFMWNTGELFF.